This TCR beta chain emerged from a study of shared clonotypes between healthy human individuals. Naive CD8 cells, CD45RO-negative and positively selected for CCR7, excluded terminally differentiated effector memory CD45RA+ cells. The donors, healthy adults who were HIV-negative, had experienced no recent acute infections or vaccinations. TCRdb's table, derived via immunoSEQ multiplex PCR, lists solely in-frame clones and lacks some. The sample yields some 2 million clones, approximately 94% seen once. Germline values: CDR1 MDHEN, CDR2 SYDVKM. V shed 7 bases and J 6 bases; nucleotides not matched to a gene: 18. This CDR3 region has 17 residues.

The genes are TRBV28 and TRBJ1-5; 7 bases are shared with TRBD1. Sequenced input: naive CD8+ T cells sorted from blood. The receptor comes from a man in his late teens or twenties in good health. For the CDR3, the DNA is TGTGCCAGCACAGAACTGACAGGGTACACTCTAAGTCAGCCCCAGCATTTT. Its translation is CASTELTGYTLSQPQHF.